The 5 T cell receptor beta chains below all came from one sample that was sequenced in a study of CD39 and CD103 CD8 tumor-infiltrating T cells. Libraries were prepared by immunoSEQ multiplex PCR; TCRdb keeps only in-frame clonotypes and omits some of them. The sample includes about 600 clones, 67% of them seen just once. The sample taken for sequencing was CD39- CD103+ CD8+ T cells sorted from the tumor. Subset in this sample: CD103+CD39- single-positive CD45RA- CD8 T cells. The receptors originated from a human donor with head and neck squamous cell carcinoma.

The chain links TRBV9 to TRBJ2-5; D may correspond to TRBD1 or TRBD2 (5 bases each). CDR3 size: 14 residues. V shed 4 bases and J shed 2 bases, with 12 bases lying between them. Germline V gene data show CDR1 as SGDLS and CDR2 as YYNGEE. CDR3 nucleotides: TGTGCCAGCAGCCTCTGGGACGATCAAGAGACCCAGTACTTC. It encodes CASSLWDDQETQYF.

Relative to its sample, this clone is large. The chain combines TRBV7-3 with TRBJ1-2; TRBD1 is a possible D gene (6 bases). The V end was cut by 3 bases, the J end by 4 bases, with 12 bases between. Germline CDR1 reads SGHTA; CDR2 reads FQGTGA. The CDR3 loop spans 14 amino acids. CDR3 sequence reads: CASSFGGSGYGYTF. CDR3 nucleotides: TGTGCCAGCAGCTTTGGGGGCTCGGGCTATGGCTACACCTTC.

This clone is judged hyperexpanded. The rearrangement joins TRBV7-6 to TRBJ2-7; D possibly corresponds to TRBD1 (5 bases). In germline, CDR1 is SGHVS, CDR2 FNYEAQ. V lost 4 bases and J lost 3, with 10 bases in between. CDR3 length: 13 residues. The CDR3 here is CASSSGPNYEQYF. The CDR3 DNA reads TGTGCCAGCAGCTCAGGGCCTAACTACGAGCAGTACTTC.

The V call is TRBV4-3, the J call TRBJ1-2, with D possibly TRBD1 on 5 matching bases. The CDR3 contains 15 residues. CDR1 is LGHNA and CDR2 is YSLEER in the germline V gene. V was pared by 2 bases and J by 8 bases, with 18 bases between. CDR3 nucleotide sequence: TGCGCCAGCAGCCAATTGAGACAGATATTAGGGGGCTACACCTTC. It yields the protein CASSQLRQILGGYTF.

V gene TRBV25-1 combines with J gene TRBJ2-7; 11 bases are shared with TRBD1. This CDR3 has 16 amino acids. Germline V CDR1 and CDR2: MGHDK, SYGVNS. J lost 0 bases, V lost 3 bases, and 4 bases had no gene match. The CDR3 region has the DNA TGTGCCAGCAGTGACCTCGGGACAGGGGGCTCCTACGAGCAGTACTTC. Translated: CASSDLGTGGSYEQYF.